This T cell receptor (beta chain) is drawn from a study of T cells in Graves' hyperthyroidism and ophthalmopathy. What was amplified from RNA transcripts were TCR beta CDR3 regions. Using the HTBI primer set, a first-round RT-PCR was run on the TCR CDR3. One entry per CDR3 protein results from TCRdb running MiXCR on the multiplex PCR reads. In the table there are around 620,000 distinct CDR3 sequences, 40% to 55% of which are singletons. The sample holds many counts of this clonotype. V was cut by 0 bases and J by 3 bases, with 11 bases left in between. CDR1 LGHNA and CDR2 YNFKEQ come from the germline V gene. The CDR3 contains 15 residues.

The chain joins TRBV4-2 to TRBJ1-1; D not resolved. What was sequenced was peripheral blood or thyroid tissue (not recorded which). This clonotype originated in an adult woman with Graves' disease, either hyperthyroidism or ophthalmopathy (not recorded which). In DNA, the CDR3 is TGTGCCAGCAGCCAAGAAGCGACGAGGGACACTGAAGCTTTCTTT. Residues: CASSQEATRDTEAFF.